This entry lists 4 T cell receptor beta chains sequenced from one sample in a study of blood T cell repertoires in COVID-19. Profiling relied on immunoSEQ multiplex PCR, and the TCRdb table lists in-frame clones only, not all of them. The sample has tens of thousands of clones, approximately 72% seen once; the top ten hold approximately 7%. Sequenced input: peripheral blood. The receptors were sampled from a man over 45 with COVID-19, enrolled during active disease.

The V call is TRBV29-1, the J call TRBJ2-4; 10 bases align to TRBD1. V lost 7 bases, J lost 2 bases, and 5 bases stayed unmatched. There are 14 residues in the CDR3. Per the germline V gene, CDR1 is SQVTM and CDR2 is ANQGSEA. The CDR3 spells CSATGQGTKNIQYF. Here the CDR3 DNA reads TGCAGCGCAACGGGACAGGGGACCAAAAACATTCAGTACTTC.

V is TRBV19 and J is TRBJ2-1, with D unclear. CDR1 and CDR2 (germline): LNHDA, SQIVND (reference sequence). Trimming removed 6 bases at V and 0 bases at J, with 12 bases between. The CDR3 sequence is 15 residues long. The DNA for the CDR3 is TGTGCCAGTAGACTCCAAGTTGCCTCCTACAATGAGCAGTTCTTC. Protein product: CASRLQVASYNEQFF.

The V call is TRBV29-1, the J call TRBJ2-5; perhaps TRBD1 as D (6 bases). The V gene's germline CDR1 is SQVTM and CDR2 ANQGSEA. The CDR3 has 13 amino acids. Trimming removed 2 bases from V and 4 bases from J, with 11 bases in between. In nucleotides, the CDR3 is TGCAGCGTTGAAAAAGGGGGAAGAGAGACCCAGTACTTC. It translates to CSVEKGGRETQYF.

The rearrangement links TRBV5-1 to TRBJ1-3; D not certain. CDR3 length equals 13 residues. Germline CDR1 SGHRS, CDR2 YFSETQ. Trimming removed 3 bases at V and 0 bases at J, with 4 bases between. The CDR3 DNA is TGCGCCAGCAGCTCACTCTCTGGAAACACCATATATTTT. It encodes CASSSLSGNTIYF.